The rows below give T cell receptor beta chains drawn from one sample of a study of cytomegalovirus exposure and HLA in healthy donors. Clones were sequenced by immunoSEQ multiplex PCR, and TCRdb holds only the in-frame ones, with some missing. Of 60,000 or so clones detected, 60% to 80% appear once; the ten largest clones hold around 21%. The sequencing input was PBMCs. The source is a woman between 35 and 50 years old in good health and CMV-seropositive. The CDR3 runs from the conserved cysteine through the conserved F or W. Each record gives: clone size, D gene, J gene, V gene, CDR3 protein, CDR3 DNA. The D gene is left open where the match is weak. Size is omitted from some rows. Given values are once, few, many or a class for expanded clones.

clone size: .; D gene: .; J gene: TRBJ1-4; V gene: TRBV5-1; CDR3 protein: CASSPDRYEKLFF; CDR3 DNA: TGCGCCAGCAGCCCCGACAGATATGAAAAACTGTTTTTT
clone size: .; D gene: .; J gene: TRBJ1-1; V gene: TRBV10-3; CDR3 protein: CAISKDRLAEAFF; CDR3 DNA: TGTGCCATCAGTAAGGACAGATTGGCTGAAGCTTTCTTT
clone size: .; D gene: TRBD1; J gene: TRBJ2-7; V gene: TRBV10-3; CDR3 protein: CAISPGTETYEQYF; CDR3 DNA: TGTGCCATCAGCCCCGGGACAGAAACCTACGAGCAGTACTTC
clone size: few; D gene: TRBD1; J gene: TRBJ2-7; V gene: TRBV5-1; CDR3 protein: CASSSGQGGEQYF; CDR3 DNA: TGCGCCAGCAGCTCAGGACAGGGCGGCGAGCAGTACTTC
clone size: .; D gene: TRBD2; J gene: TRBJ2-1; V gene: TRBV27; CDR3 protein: CASSLSGLAGAPEQFF; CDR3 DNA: TGTGCCAGCAGTTTAAGTGGCCTAGCGGGGGCCCCCGAGCAGTTCTTC
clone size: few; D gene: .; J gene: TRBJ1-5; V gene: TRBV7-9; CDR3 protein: CASSLEGEPQHF; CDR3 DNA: TGTGCCAGCAGCTTAGAGGGGGAGCCCCAGCATTTT
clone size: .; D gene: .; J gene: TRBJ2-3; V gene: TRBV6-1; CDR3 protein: CASPPSQGGADTQYF; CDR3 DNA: TGTGCCAGCCCTCCCTCGCAGGGCGGGGCAGATACGCAGTATTTT
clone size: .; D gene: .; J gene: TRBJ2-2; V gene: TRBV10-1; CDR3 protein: CASSESGRGDTGELFF; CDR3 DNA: TGCGCCAGCAGTGAGTCTGGCAGGGGGGACACCGGGGAGCTGTTTTTT
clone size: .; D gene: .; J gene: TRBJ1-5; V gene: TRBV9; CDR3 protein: CASSVDLQPNQPQHF; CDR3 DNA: TGTGCCAGCAGCGTAGATCTACAGCCCAATCAGCCCCAGCATTTT
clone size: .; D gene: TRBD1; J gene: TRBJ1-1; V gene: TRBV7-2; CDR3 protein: CASSTGQGVEAFF; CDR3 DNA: TGTGCCAGCAGCACGGGACAGGGAGTTGAAGCTTTCTTT
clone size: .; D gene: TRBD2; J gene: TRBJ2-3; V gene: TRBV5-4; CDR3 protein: CASSGLAGGSTDTQYF; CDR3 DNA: TGTGCCAGCAGTGGACTAGCGGGGGGATCGACAGATACGCAGTATTTT
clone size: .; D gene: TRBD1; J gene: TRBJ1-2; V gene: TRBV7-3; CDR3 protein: CASSLPTGILRNGYTF; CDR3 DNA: TGTGCCAGCAGCTTGCCGACAGGGATTCTCCGTAATGGCTACACCTTC
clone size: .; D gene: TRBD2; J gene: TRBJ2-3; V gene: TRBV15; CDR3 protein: CATSSSLAGLSTDTQYF; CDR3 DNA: TGTGCCACCAGCAGTTCGCTAGCGGGACTTAGCACAGATACGCAGTATTTT
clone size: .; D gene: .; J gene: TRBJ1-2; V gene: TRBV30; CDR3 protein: CAWTLTAKGGYTF; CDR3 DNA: TGTGCCTGGACTCTGACAGCAAAGGGTGGCTACACCTTC
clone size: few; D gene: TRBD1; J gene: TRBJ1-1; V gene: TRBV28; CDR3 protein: CASSQYTGGEAEAFF; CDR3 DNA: TGTGCCAGCAGTCAATATACAGGGGGCGAGGCAGAAGCTTTCTTT
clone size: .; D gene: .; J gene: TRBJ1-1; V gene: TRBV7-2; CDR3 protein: CASTPPGGRGAFF; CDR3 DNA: TGTGCCAGCACCCCCCCGGGGGGGCGAGGAGCTTTCTTT
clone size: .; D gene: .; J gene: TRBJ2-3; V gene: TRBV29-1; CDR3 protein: CSVDRQGSTDTQYF; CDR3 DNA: TGCAGCGTTGATAGGCAGGGTAGCACAGATACGCAGTATTTT
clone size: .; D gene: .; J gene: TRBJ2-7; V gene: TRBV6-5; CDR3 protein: CAISYERSSYEQYF; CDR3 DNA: TGTGCCATCAGTTATGAACGGAGCTCCTACGAGCAGTACTTC
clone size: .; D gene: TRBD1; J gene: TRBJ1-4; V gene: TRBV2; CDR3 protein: CASTVIQGNEKLFF; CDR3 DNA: TGTGCCAGCACCGTGATACAGGGGAATGAAAAACTGTTTTTT
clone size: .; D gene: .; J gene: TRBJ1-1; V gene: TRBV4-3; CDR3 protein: CASSQPPGGQRSTEAFF; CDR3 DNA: TGCGCCAGCAGCCAACCCCCGGGGGGGCAGCGGAGCACTGAAGCTTTCTTT
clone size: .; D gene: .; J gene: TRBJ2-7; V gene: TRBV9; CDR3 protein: CASSVEATPTYEQYF; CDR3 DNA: TGTGCCAGCAGCGTAGAGGCGACTCCAACCTACGAGCAGTACTTC
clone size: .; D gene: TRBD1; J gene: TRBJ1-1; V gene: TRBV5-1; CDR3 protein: CASSSMPGQMNTEAFF; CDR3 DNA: TGCGCCAGCAGCTCAATGCCGGGACAGATGAACACTGAAGCTTTCTTT
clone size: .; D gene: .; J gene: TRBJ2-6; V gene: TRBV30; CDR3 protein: CAWVGKGTSGANVLTF; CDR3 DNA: TGTGCCTGGGTTGGAAAAGGGACTTCTGGGGCCAACGTCCTGACTTTC
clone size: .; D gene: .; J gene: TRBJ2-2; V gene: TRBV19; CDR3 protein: CASSILILGAGGTGELFF; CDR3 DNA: TGTGCCAGTAGTATTTTAATTCTTGGGGCCGGGGGCACCGGGGAGCTGTTTTTT
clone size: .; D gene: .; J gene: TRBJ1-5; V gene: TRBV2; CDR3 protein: CASRAGLSNQPQHF; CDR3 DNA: TGTGCCAGCAGGGCGGGACTGAGCAATCAGCCCCAGCATTTT
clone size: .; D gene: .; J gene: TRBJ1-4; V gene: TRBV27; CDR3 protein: CASSYYPDEKLFF; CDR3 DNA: TGTGCCAGCAGTTACTACCCGGATGAAAAACTGTTTTTT
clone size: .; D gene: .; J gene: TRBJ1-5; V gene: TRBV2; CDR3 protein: CASSGTYSNQPQHF; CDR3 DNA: TGTGCCAGCAGTGGGACATATAGCAATCAGCCCCAGCATTTT
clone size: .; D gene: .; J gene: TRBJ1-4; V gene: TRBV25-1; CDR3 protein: CAGRSRDEKLFF; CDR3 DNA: TGTGCCGGCAGATCCAGGGATGAAAAACTGTTTTTT
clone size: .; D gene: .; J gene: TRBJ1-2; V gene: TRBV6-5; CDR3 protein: CASRPRPRLGGGYTF; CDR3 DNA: TGTGCCAGCAGACCCAGACCAAGGCTGGGGGGTGGCTACACCTTC
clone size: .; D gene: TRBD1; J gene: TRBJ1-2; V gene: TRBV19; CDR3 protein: CASSPAGTGVYGYTF; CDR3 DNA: TGTGCCAGTAGTCCGGCAGGGACAGGGGTCTATGGCTACACCTTC
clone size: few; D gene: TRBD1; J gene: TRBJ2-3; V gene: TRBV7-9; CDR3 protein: CASSSPGQGWSDTQYF; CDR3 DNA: TGTGCCAGCAGCTCACCGGGACAGGGGTGGTCAGATACGCAGTATTTT
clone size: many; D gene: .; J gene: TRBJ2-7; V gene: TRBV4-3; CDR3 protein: CASSQYRAGDYEQYF; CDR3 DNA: TGCGCCAGCAGCCAGTACAGGGCAGGGGACTACGAGCAGTACTTC
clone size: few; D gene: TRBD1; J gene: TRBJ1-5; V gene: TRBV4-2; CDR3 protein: CASSQGSGGGNQPQHF; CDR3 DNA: TGTGCCAGCAGCCAAGGCTCAGGGGGCGGGAATCAGCCCCAGCATTTT
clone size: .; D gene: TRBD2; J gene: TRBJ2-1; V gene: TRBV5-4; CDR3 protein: CASSLRLLGRGDYNEQFF; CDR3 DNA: TGTGCCAGCAGCTTGCGCCTGTTAGGGCGGGGGGATTACAATGAGCAGTTCTTC
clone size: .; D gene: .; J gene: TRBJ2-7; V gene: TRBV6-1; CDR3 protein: CASRRGNEQYF; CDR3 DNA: TGTGCCAGCCGGCGGGGTAACGAGCAGTACTTC
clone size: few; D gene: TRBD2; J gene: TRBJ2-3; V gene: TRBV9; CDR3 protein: CASSSVDGRGALRRTDTQYF; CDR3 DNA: TGTGCCAGCAGCTCCGTAGATGGGCGGGGGGCCCTTAGACGCACAGATACGCAGTATTTT
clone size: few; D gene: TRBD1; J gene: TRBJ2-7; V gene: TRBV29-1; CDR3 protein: CSASPGTGNMEQYF; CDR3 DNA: TGCAGCGCCTCCCCTGGGACAGGGAATATGGAGCAGTACTTC
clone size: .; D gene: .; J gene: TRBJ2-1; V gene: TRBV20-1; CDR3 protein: CSAPPPAEQFF; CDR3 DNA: TGCAGTGCTCCCCCCCCCGCGGAGCAGTTCTTC
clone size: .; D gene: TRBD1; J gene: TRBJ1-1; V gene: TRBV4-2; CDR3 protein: CASSQGSRGDTEAFF; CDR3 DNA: TGTGCCAGCAGCCAAGGGAGCAGGGGGGACACTGAAGCTTTCTTT
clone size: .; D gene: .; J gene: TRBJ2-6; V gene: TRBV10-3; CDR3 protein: CAISEPAGSGANVLTF; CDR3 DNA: TGTGCCATCAGTGAGCCCGCCGGCTCTGGGGCCAACGTCCTGACTTTC
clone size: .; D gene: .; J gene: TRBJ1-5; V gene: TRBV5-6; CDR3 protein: CASSLYRFNQPQHF; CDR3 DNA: TGTGCCAGCAGCTTGTACAGATTCAATCAGCCCCAGCATTTT
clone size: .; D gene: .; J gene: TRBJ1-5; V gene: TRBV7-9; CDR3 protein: CASTAQGQPQHF; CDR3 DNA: TGTGCCAGCACCGCACAGGGCCAGCCCCAGCATTTT
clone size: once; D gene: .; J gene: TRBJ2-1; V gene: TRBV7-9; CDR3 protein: CASSSGGGLGEQFF; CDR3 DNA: TGTGCCAGCAGCTCCGGGGGAGGTTTAGGTGAGCAGTTCTTC
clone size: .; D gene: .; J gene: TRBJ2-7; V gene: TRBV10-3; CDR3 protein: CAISGTDTRSSYEQYF; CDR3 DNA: TGTGCCATCAGTGGAACCGACACCCGAAGCTCCTACGAGCAGTACTTC